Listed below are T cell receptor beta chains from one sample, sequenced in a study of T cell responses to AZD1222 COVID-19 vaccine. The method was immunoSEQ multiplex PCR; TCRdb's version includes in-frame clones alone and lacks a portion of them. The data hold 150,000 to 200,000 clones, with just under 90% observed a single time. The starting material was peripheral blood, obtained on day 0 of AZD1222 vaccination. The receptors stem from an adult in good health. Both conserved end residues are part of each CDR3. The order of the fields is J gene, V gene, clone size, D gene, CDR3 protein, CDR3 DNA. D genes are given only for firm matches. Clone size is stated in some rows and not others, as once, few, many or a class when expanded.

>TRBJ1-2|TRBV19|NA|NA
CASGPPNYGYTF
TGTGCCAGCGGGCCACCTAACTATGGCTACACCTTC
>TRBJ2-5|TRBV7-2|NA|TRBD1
CASSSGPGTGETQYF
TGTGCCAGCAGCTCGGGACCCGGGACAGGAGAGACCCAGTACTTC
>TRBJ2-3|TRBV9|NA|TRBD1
CASSGPGQATDTQYF
TGTGCCAGCAGCGGTCCGGGACAGGCGACAGATACGCAGTATTTT
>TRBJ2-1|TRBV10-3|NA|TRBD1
CAISESIGTGDNEQFF
TGTGCCATCAGTGAGTCGATAGGGACAGGGGACAATGAGCAGTTCTTC
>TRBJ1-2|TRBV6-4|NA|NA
CASSVEGGSYGYTF
TGTGCCAGCAGTGTGGAGGGAGGGAGCTATGGCTACACCTTC
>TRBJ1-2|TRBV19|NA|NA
CASSIESGSPVYGYTF
TGTGCCAGTAGTATCGAGTCAGGGAGTCCTGTCTATGGCTACACCTTC
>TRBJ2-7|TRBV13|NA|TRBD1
CASSLGDRQTYEQYF
TGTGCCAGCAGCTTAGGGGACAGGCAAACCTACGAGCAGTACTTC
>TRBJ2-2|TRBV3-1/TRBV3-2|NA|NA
CASRKVGTGHTGELFF
TGTGCCAGCAGAAAGGTGGGTACCGGCCACACCGGGGAGCTGTTTTTT
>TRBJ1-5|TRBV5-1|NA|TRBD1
CASSLGDSYNQPQHF
TGCGCCAGCAGCTTGGGGGACAGCTACAATCAGCCCCAGCATTTT
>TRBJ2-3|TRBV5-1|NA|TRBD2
CASSFSELAGSTDTQYF
TGCGCCAGCAGCTTTAGCGAACTAGCGGGAAGCACAGATACGCAGTATTTT
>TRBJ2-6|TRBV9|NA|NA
CASSVGQSGANVLTF
TGTGCCAGCAGCGTAGGTCAATCTGGGGCCAACGTCCTGACTTTC
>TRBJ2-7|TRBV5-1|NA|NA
CASSKRDGFYEQYF
TGCGCCAGCAGCAAAAGGGACGGATTCTACGAGCAGTACTTC
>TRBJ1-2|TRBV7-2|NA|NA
CASSLGLSYGYTF
TGTGCCAGCAGCTTAGGTCTGAGCTATGGCTACACCTTC
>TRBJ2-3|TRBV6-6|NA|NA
CASSYTASISTDTQYF
TGTGCCAGCAGTTACACAGCTTCTATTTCTACAGATACGCAGTATTTT
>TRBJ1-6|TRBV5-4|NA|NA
CASSLAALTSPLHF
TGTGCCAGCAGCTTGGCGGCCCTAACATCACCCCTCCACTTT
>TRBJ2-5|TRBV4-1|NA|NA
CASSGRETQYF
TGCGCCAGCAGCGGAAGGGAGACCCAGTACTTC
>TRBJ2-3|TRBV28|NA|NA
CASSGDGTDTQYF
TGTGCCAGCAGTGGAGACGGCACAGATACGCAGTATTTT
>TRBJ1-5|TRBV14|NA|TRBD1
CASSQELGQDRTDGNQPQHF
TGTGCCAGCAGCCAAGAACTAGGACAGGATAGGACTGATGGCAATCAGCCCCAGCATTTT
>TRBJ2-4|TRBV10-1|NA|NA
CASSESHRGNIQYF
TGCGCCAGCAGTGAAAGTCATAGGGGAAACATTCAGTACTTC
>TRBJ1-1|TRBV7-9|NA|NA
CASRGLTGTEAFF
TGTGCCAGCAGGGGGCTTACGGGGACTGAAGCTTTCTTT
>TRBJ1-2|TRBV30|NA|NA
CAWSVPRGDYGYTF
TGTGCCTGGAGTGTACCCAGGGGTGACTATGGCTACACCTTC
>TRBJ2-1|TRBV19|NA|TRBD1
CASTAPSAGGKNEQFF
TGTGCCAGTACCGCCCCTTCCGCAGGGGGCAAAAATGAGCAGTTCTTC
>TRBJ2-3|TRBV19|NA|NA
CASSIDERRSTDTQYF
TGTGCCAGTAGTATAGACGAGAGAAGAAGCACAGATACGCAGTATTTT
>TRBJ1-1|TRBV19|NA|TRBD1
CASSMGQENTEAFF
TGTGCCAGTAGTATGGGACAGGAGAACACTGAAGCTTTCTTT
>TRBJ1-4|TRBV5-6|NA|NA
CASSSDNRPGNEKLFF
TGTGCCAGCAGCTCTGATAACAGGCCCGGGAACGAAAAACTGTTTTTT
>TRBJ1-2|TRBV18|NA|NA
CASSPLGAQANYGYTF
TGTGCCAGCTCCCCTTTGGGGGCCCAAGCTAACTATGGCTACACCTTC
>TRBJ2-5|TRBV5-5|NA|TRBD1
CASSPGTGGETQYF
TGTGCCAGCAGCCCCGGGACAGGCGGGGAGACCCAGTACTTC
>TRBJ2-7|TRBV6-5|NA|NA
CASSPTTPTYEQYF
TGTGCCAGCAGCCCGACTACGCCAACCTACGAGCAGTACTTC
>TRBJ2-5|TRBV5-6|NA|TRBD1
CASSWGQYQETQYF
TGTGCCAGCAGTTGGGGACAGTACCAAGAGACCCAGTACTTC
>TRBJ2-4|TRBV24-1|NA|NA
CATSDSRVGIQYF
TGTGCCACCAGTGATTCCAGGGTTGGCATTCAGTACTTC
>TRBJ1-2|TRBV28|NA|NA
CASLVRGRGYGYTF
TGTGCCAGCCTGGTTCGGGGGCGAGGCTATGGCTACACCTTC
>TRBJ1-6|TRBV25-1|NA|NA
CASRGTSPNSPLHF
TGTGCCAGCAGGGGGACCTCCCCCAATTCACCCCTCCACTTT
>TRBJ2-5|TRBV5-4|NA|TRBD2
CASSHSGLALETQYF
TGTGCCAGCAGCCACAGTGGACTAGCGTTAGAGACCCAGTACTTC
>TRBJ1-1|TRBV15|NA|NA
CATSRDGFRGGTEAFF
TGTGCCACCAGCAGAGATGGTTTCAGGGGTGGGACTGAAGCTTTCTTT
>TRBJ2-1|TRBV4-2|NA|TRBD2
CASSHQQTSGAYNEQFF
TGTGCCAGCAGCCACCAACAGACTAGCGGCGCTTACAATGAGCAGTTCTTC
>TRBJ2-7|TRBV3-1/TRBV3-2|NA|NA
CASSQDRAREQYF
TGTGCCAGCAGCCAAGATAGGGCGAGGGAGCAGTACTTC
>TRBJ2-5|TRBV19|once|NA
CASRGQQETQYF
TGTGCCAGTAGGGGCCAACAAGAGACCCAGTACTTC
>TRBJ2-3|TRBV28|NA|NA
CASGAHRSTDTQYF
TGTGCCAGCGGGGCTCATCGAAGCACAGATACGCAGTATTTT
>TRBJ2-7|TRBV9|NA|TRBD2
CASSASSGVSYEQYF
TGTGCCAGCAGCGCCAGTAGCGGGGTGTCCTACGAGCAGTACTTC
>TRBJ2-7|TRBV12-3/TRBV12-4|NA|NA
CASSSLVGEQYF
TGTGCCAGCAGTTCGCTTGTAGGCGAGCAGTACTTC
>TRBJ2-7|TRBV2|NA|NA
CASRDWHSYEQYF
TGTGCCAGCAGGGACTGGCACTCCTACGAGCAGTACTTC